The following is a T cell receptor beta chain sequence with its context. What it binds is not known. Reverse transcribing all isolated RNA meant expressed TCRB transcripts were sequenced. Measured with immunoSEQ multiplex PCR; TCRdb has only the in-frame clones, and not every one. The sample has around 250,000 clones, around 13% seen once. The CDR3 has 11 amino acids. Germline CDR1 is SEHNR and CDR2 is FQNEAQ (reference sequence). V dropped 6 bases and J dropped 7; count of bases not matched to a gene: 0. The data belong to a study of beta chain features in type 1 diabetes. Findings and caveats of the study: Within each of all four CD4+ subsets, Type 1 diabetes patients had TCRB CDR3s that were moderately but significantly shorter.

The collection from each donor was one heparinised blood draw averaging about 116 mL. Purity (above 95%) was reached by all sorted populations. The TCR originated in a man aged 25 to 40 with type 1 diabetes. The specimen was naive CD4+ T cells from blood. This chain uses TRBV7-9 with TRBJ2-5, with TRBD1 matching 9 bases. CDR3 coding DNA: TGTGCCAGCAGGACAGGGGGGACCCAGTACTTC. Translation: CASRTGGTQYF.